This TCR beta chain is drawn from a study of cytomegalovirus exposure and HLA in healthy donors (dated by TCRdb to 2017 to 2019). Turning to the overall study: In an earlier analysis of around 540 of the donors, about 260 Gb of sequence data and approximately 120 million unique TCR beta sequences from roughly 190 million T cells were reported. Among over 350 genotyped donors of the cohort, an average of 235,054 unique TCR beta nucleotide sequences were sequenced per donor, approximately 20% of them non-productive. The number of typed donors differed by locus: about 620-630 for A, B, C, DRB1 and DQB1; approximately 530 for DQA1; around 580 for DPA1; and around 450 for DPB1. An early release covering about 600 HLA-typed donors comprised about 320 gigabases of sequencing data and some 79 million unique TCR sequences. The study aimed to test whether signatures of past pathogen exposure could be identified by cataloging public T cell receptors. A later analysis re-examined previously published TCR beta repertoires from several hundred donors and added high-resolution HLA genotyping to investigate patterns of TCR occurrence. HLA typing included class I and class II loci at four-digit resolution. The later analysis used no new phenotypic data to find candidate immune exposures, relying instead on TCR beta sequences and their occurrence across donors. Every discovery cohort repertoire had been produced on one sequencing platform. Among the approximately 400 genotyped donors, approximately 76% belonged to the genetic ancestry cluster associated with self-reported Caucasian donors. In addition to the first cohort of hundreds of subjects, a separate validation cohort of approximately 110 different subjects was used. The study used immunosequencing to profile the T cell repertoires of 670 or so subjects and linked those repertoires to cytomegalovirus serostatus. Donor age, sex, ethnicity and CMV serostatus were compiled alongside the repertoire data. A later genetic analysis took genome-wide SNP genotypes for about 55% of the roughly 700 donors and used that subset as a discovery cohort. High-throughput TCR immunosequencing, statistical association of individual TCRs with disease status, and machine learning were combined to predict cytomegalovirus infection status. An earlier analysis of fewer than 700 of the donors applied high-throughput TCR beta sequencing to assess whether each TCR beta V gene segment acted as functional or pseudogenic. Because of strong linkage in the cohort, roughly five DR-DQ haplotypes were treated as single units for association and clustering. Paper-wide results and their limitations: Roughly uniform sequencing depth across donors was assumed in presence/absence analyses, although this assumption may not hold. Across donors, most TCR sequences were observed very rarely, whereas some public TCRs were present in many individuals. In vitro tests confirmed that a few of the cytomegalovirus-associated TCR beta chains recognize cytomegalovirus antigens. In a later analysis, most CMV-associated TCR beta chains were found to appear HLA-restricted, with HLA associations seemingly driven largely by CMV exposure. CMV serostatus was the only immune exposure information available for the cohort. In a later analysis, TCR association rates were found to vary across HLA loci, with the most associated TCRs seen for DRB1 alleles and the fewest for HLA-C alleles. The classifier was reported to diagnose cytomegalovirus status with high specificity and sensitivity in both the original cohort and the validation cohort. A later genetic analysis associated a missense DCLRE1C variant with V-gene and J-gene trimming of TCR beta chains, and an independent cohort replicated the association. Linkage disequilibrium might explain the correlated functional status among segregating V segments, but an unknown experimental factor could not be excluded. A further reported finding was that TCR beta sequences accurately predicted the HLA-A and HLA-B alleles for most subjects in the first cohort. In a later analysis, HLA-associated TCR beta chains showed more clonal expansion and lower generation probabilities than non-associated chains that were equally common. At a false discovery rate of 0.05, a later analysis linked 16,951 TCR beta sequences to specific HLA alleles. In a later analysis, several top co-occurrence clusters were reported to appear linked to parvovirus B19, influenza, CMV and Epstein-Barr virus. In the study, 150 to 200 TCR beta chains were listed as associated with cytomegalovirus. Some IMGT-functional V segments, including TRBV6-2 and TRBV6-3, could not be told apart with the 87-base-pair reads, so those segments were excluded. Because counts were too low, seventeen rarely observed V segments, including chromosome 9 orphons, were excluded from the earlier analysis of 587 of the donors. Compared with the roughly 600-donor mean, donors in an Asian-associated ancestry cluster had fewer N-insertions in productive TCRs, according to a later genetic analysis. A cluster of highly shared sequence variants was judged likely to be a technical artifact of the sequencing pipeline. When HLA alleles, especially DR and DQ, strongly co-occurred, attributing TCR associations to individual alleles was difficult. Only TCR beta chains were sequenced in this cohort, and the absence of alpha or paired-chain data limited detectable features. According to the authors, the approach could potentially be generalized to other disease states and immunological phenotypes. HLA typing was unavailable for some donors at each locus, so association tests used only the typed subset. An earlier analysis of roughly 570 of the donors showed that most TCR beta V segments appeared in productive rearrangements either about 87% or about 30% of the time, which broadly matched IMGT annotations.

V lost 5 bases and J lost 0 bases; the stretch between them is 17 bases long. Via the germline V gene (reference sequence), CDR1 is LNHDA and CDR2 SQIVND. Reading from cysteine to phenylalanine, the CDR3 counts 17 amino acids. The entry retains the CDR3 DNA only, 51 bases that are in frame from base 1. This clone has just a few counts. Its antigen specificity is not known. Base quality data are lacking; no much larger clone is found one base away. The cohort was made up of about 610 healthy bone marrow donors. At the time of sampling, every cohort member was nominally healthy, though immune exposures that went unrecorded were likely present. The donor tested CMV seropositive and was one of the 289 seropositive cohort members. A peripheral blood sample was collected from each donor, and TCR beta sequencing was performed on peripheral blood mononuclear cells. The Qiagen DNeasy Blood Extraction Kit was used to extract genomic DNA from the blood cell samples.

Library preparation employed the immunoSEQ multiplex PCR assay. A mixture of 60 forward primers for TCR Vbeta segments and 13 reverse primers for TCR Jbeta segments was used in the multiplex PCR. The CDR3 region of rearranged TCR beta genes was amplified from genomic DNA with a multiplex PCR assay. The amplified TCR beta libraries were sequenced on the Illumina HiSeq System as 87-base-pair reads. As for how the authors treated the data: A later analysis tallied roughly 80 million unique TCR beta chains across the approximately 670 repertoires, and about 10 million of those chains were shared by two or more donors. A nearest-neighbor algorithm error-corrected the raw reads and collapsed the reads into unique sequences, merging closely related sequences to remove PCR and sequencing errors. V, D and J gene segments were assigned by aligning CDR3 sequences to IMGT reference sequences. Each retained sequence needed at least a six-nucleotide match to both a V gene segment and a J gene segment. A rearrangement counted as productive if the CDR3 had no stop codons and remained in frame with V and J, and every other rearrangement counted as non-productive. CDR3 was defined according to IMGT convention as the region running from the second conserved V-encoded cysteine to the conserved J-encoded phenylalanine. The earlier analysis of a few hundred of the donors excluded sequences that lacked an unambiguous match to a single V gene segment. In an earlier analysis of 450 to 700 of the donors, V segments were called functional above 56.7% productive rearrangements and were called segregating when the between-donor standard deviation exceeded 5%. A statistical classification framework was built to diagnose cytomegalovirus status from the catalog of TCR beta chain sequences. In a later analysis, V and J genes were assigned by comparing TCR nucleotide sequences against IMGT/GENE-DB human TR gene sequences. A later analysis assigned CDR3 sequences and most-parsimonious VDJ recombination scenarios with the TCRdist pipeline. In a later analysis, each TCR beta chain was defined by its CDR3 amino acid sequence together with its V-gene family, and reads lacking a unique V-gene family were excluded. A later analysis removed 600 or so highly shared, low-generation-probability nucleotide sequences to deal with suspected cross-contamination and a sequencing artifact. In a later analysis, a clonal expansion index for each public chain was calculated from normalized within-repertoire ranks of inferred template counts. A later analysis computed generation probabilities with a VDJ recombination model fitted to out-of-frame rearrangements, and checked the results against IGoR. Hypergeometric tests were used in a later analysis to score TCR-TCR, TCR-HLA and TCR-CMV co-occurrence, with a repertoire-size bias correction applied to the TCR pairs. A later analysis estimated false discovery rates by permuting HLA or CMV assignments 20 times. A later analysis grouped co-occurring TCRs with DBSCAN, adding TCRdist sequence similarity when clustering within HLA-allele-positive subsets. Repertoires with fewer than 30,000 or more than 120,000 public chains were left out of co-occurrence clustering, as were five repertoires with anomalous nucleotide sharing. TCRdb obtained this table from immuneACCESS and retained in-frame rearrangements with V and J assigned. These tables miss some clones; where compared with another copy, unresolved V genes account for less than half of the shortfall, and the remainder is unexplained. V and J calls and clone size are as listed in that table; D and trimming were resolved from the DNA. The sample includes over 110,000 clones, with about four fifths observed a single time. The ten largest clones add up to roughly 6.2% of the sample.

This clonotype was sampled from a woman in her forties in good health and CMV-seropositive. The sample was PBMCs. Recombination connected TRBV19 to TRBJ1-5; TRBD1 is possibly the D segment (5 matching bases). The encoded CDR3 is CASSLLRGSYSNQPQHF. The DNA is TGTGCCAGTAGTTTGTTAAGGGGTTCCTATAGCAATCAGCCCCAGCATTTT.